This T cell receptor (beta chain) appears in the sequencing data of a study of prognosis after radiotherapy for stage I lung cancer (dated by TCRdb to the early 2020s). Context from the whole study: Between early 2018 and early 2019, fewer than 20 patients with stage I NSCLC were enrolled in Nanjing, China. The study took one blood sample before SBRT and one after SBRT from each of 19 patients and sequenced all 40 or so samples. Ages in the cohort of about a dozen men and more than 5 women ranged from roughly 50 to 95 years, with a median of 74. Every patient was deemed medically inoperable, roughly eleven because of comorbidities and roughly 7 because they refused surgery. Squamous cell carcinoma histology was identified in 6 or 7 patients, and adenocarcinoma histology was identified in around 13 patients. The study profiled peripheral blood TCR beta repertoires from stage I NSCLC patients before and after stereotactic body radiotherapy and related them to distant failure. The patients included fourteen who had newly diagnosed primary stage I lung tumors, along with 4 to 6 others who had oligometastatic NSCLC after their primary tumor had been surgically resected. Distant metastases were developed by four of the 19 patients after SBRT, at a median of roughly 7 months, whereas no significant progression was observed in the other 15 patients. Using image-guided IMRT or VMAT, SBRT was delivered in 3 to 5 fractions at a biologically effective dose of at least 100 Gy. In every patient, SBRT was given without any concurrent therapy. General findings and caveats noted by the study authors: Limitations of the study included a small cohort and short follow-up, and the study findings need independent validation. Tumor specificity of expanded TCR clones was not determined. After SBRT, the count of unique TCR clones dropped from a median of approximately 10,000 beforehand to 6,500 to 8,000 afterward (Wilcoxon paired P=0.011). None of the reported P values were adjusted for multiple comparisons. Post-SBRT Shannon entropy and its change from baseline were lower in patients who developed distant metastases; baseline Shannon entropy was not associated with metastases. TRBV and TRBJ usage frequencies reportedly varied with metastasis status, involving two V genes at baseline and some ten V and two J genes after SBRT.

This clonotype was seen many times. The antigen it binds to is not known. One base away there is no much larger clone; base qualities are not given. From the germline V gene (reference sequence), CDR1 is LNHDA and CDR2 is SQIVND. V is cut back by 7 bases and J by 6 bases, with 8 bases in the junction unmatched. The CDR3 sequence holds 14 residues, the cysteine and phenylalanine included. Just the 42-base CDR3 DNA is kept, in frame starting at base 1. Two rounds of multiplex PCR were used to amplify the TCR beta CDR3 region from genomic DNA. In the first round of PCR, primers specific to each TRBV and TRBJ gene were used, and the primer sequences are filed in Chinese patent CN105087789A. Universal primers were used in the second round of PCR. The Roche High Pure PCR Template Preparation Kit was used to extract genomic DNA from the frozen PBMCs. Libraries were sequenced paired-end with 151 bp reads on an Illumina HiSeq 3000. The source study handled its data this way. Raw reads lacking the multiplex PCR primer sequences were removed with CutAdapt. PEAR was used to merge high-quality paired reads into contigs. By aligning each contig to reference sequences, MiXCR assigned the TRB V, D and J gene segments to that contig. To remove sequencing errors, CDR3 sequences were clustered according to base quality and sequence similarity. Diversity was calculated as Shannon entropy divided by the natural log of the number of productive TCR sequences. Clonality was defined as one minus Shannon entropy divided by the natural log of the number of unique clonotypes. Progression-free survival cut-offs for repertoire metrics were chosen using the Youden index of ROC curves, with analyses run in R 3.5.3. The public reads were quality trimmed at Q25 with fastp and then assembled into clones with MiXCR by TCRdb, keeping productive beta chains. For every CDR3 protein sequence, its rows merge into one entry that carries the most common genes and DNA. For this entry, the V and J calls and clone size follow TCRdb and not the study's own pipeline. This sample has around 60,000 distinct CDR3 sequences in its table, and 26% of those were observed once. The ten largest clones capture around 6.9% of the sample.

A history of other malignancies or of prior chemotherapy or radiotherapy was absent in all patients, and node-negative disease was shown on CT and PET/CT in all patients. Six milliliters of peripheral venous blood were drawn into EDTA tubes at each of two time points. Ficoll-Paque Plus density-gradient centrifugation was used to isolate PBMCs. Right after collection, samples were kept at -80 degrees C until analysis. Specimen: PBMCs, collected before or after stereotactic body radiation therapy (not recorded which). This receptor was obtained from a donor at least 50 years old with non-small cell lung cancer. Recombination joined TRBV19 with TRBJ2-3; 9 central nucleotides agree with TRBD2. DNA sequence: TGTGCCAGTACGGGCGGGGGGGGGCCCGATACGCAGTATTTT. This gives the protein CASTGGGGPDTQYF.